The clone carrying this TCR beta chain was seen once. This sample was included in a study of T cell changes during pregnancy in multiple sclerosis. The V gene's germline CDR1 is MNHEY and CDR2 SVGAGI. This CDR3 has 15 amino acids. Deletions cut 2 bases from V and 4 bases from J, with 11 bases between. Generated by immunoSEQ multiplex PCR, the TCRdb table keeps only in-frame clones and is missing some. The table has around 50,000 clones, 80% to 90% seen once. This receptor was obtained from a female donor with multiple sclerosis, enrolled in a pregnancy study. Sequenced here: peripheral blood, sampled in the first trimester of pregnancy. The V gene is TRBV6-5, the J gene TRBJ1-4, with D maybe TRBD1 (6 bases). The CDR3 DNA reads TGTGCCAGCAGTTACCTGGGGGCTAGTAATGAAAAACTGTTTTTT. Translated, it gives CASSYLGASNEKLFF.